The rows below give T cell receptor beta chains drawn from one sample of a study of CD8 T cells in Susac syndrome. Each CDR3 protein is one row after TCRdb ran MiXCR on the immunoSEQ multiplex PCR reads. This table has roughly 190,000 distinct CDR3 sequences, 93% appearing once. The sample was CD4+ T cells from PBMCs. Source of these receptors: a human donor in good health. Each CDR3 is given with its conserved first and last residue. The D gene is left open where the match is weak. Only some rows state a clone size, as once, few, many or a class for expanded clones.

j_gene: TRBJ1-6
abundance: NA
v_gene: TRBV20-1
d_gene: TRBD1
CDR3aa: CSARTGNNSPLHF
CDR3nt: TGCAGTGCTCGGACAGGGAATAATTCACCCCTCCACTTT

j_gene: TRBJ2-2
abundance: NA
v_gene: TRBV5-1
d_gene: NA
CDR3aa: CASSGAAGELFF
CDR3nt: TGCGCCAGCAGTGGAGCGGCCGGGGAGCTGTTTTTT

j_gene: TRBJ1-2
abundance: once
v_gene: TRBV3-1
d_gene: TRBD1
CDR3aa: CASSPTGTGPPRVYGYTF
CDR3nt: TGTGCCAGCAGTCCAACCGGGACAGGGCCCCCCCGCGTCTATGGCTACACCTTC

j_gene: TRBJ2-5
abundance: NA
v_gene: TRBV28
d_gene: NA
CDR3aa: CASSLAGQFKKTQYF
CDR3nt: TGTGCCAGCAGTTTAGCCGGACAGTTCAAGAAGACCCAGTACTTC

j_gene: TRBJ2-5
abundance: NA
v_gene: TRBV6-2/TRBV6-3
d_gene: TRBD1
CDR3aa: CASSSRTGKQETQYF
CDR3nt: TGTGCCAGCAGCTCAAGGACAGGCAAGCAAGAGACCCAGTACTTC

j_gene: TRBJ1-3
abundance: NA
v_gene: TRBV19
d_gene: NA
CDR3aa: CAISPRSGNTLYF
CDR3nt: TGTGCCATCTCACCCCGCTCTGGAAACACCTTATATTTT

j_gene: TRBJ1-5
abundance: NA
v_gene: TRBV12-3/TRBV12-4
d_gene: TRBD1
CDR3aa: CASSFDRGEQPQHF
CDR3nt: TGTGCCAGCAGTTTCGACAGGGGTGAGCAGCCCCAGCATTTT

j_gene: TRBJ1-4
abundance: NA
v_gene: TRBV7-6
d_gene: TRBD1
CDR3aa: CASSLGTGGAKDEKLFF
CDR3nt: TGTGCCAGCAGCTTAGGGACAGGGGGCGCGAAGGATGAAAAACTGTTTTTT

j_gene: TRBJ1-2
abundance: NA
v_gene: TRBV28
d_gene: NA
CDR3aa: CASAAQSYGYTF
CDR3nt: TGTGCCAGTGCCGCCCAGAGCTATGGCTACACCTTC

j_gene: TRBJ2-5
abundance: NA
v_gene: TRBV12-5
d_gene: TRBD2
CDR3aa: CASGLVLGLAVPETQYF
CDR3nt: TGTGCTAGTGGTTTGGTCCTCGGACTAGCAGTGCCCGAGACCCAGTACTTC

j_gene: TRBJ1-1
abundance: NA
v_gene: TRBV28
d_gene: NA
CDR3aa: CATQFGANTEAFF
CDR3nt: TGTGCCACCCAGTTTGGGGCGAACACTGAAGCTTTCTTT

j_gene: TRBJ1-2
abundance: once
v_gene: TRBV10-3
d_gene: NA
CDR3aa: CAISEISSDYTF
CDR3nt: TGTGCCATCAGTGAGATATCCTCGGACTACACCTTC

j_gene: TRBJ1-6
abundance: NA
v_gene: TRBV30
d_gene: NA
CDR3aa: CAWSVGEHNSPLHF
CDR3nt: TGTGCCTGGAGTGTAGGGGAGCATAATTCACCCCTCCACTTT

j_gene: TRBJ2-1
abundance: NA
v_gene: TRBV6-2/TRBV6-3
d_gene: NA
CDR3aa: CASSYLYEQFF
CDR3nt: TGTGCCAGCAGCTACTTGTATGAGCAGTTCTTC

j_gene: TRBJ1-1
abundance: NA
v_gene: TRBV10-3
d_gene: NA
CDR3aa: CAISGPGPSNTEAFF
CDR3nt: TGTGCCATCAGTGGTCCGGGACCGAGTAACACTGAAGCTTTCTTT

j_gene: TRBJ1-3
abundance: NA
v_gene: TRBV7-8
d_gene: TRBD1
CDR3aa: CASSKGQGVHTIYF
CDR3nt: TGTGCCAGCAGCAAAGGACAGGGGGTACACACCATATATTTT

j_gene: TRBJ2-1
abundance: NA
v_gene: TRBV19
d_gene: NA
CDR3aa: CASSIMGTIGFHEQFF
CDR3nt: TGTGCCAGTAGTATTATGGGCACCATTGGATTTCATGAGCAGTTCTTC

j_gene: TRBJ2-5
abundance: NA
v_gene: TRBV7-9
d_gene: TRBD2
CDR3aa: CASNPGLAGEQETQYF
CDR3nt: TGTGCCAGCAACCCGGGACTAGCGGGGGAGCAAGAGACCCAGTACTTC

j_gene: TRBJ2-1
abundance: NA
v_gene: TRBV15
d_gene: NA
CDR3aa: CATSRDRSPSYNEQFF
CDR3nt: TGTGCCACCAGCAGAGATCGGAGTCCCTCCTACAATGAGCAGTTCTTC

j_gene: TRBJ2-2
abundance: NA
v_gene: TRBV9
d_gene: TRBD2
CDR3aa: CASSVRTSGGELFF
CDR3nt: TGTGCCAGCAGCGTAAGGACTAGCGGGGGGGAGCTGTTTTTT

j_gene: TRBJ2-6
abundance: NA
v_gene: TRBV19
d_gene: TRBD1
CDR3aa: CASSIAGGARGANVLTF
CDR3nt: TGTGCCAGTAGTATCGCAGGGGGCGCGCGTGGGGCCAACGTCCTGACTTTC

j_gene: TRBJ2-7
abundance: NA
v_gene: TRBV28
d_gene: TRBD2
CDR3aa: CASSIAGGVSYEQYF
CDR3nt: TGTGCCAGCAGTATAGCGGGGGGAGTGTCCTACGAGCAGTACTTC

j_gene: TRBJ2-1
abundance: NA
v_gene: TRBV20-1
d_gene: NA
CDR3aa: CSAWGSSYNEQFF
CDR3nt: TGCAGCGCTTGGGGGTCCTCCTACAATGAGCAGTTCTTC

j_gene: TRBJ2-5
abundance: NA
v_gene: TRBV15
d_gene: NA
CDR3aa: CATSRASMGTQYF
CDR3nt: TGTGCCACCAGCAGAGCTAGCATGGGGACCCAGTACTTC

j_gene: TRBJ1-1
abundance: NA
v_gene: TRBV3-1
d_gene: NA
CDR3aa: CASSQDLRRNTEAFF
CDR3nt: TGTGCCAGCAGCCAAGACTTGCGGCGGAACACTGAAGCTTTCTTT

j_gene: TRBJ2-1
abundance: NA
v_gene: TRBV9
d_gene: NA
CDR3aa: CASSAQGSIYNEQFF
CDR3nt: TGTGCCAGCAGCGCTCAGGGGTCTATTTACAATGAGCAGTTCTTC

j_gene: TRBJ2-2
abundance: NA
v_gene: TRBV4-1
d_gene: NA
CDR3aa: CASSQREGGNTGELFF
CDR3nt: TGCGCCAGCAGCCAAAGGGAGGGGGGGAACACCGGGGAGCTGTTTTTT

j_gene: TRBJ1-2
abundance: NA
v_gene: TRBV14
d_gene: NA
CDR3aa: CASRSRGAYGYTF
CDR3nt: TGTGCCAGCAGGTCCAGGGGAGCCTATGGCTACACCTTC